The 18 T cell receptor beta chains below all came from one sample that was sequenced in a study of T cell responses to AZD1222 COVID-19 vaccine. The table came from immunoSEQ multiplex PCR; TCRdb's copy has only in-frame clones and leaves some out. The sample lists tens of thousands of clones, roughly 80% seen once, with 47% in the top ten. The sample in question was peripheral blood, obtained 28 days after the second AZD1222 dose. These receptors came from an adult who received the AZD1222 COVID-19 vaccine.

The chain employs TRBV28 and TRBJ1-3, with no clear D. Per germline, CDR1 MDHEN and CDR2 SYDVKM. The CDR3 runs to 13 residues. V lost 7 bases and J lost 7, with 14 bases in between. The CDR3 bases are TGTGCCAGCAATAATCCGACAAGGAACACCATATATTTT. Translation: CASNNPTRNTIYF.

This sequence joins TRBV25-1 and TRBJ2-2, with D uncertain. Trimming shortened V by 6 bases and J by 1 base, and 6 bases separated the two germline ends. Looked up from germline, CDR1 is MGHDK and CDR2 is SYGVNS. This CDR3 region has 13 residues. CDR3 in DNA: TGTGCCAGCAGCTTCAGGAACACCGGGGAGCTGTTTTTT. Amino acid sequence: CASSFRNTGELFF.

The chain combines TRBV28 with TRBJ1-6; D gene uncertain. This CDR3 has 15 amino acids. The germline CDR1 and CDR2 sequences are MDHEN and SYDVKM. The germline V and J ends were trimmed by 5 bases and 10 bases, with 18 bases remaining between them. CDR3 in amino acids: CASSPFRSRESPLHF. CDR3 coding DNA: TGTGCCAGCAGTCCGTTTCGATCCCGGGAGTCACCCCTCCACTTT.

The chain recombines TRBV3-1 (or the pseudogene TRBV3-2) with TRBJ2-5; 9 bases line up with TRBD2. V dropped 1 base and J dropped 5; count of bases not matched to a gene: 8. The CDR3 loop spans 16 amino acids. CDR1 LGHDT and CDR2 YNNKEL come from the germline V gene (reference sequence). This CDR3 reads CASSQGASGEVETQYF. In DNA form, the CDR3 reads TGTGCCAGCAGCCAAGGAGCTAGCGGGGAGGTTGAGACCCAGTACTTC.

This chain connects TRBV19 to TRBJ2-1; maybe TRBD2 (5 bases). This CDR3 is 17 amino acids long. Germline V CDR1 and CDR2: LNHDA, SQIVND (reference sequence). V lost 0 bases, J lost 0 bases, and 12 bases lay in between. CDR3 DNA sequence: TGTGCCAGTAGTATAGATAAAAGCCGGGGCTCCTACAATGAGCAGTTCTTC. Its protein product is CASSIDKSRGSYNEQFF.

This chain links TRBV2 with TRBJ1-3; tentative D call: TRBD1 (5 bases). The CDR3 is 15 residues long. Germline CDR1 reads SNHLY; CDR2 reads FYNNEI. The V gene lost 5 bases and the J gene lost 0 bases, with 11 bases spanning the gap. The CDR3 spells CASSQEGSSGNTIYF. CDR3 DNA: TGTGCCAGCAGTCAGGAGGGGAGCTCTGGAAACACCATATATTTT.

This clone was counted a few times. The chain combines TRBV9 with TRBJ1-2; possible D gene TRBD1, 6 bases. CDR1 and CDR2 (germline): SGDLS, YYNGEE. The CDR3 extends over 16 amino acids. Trimming pared 0 bases from V and 4 bases from J, leaving 16 bases between. DNA of the CDR3: TGTGCCAGCAGCGTAGAAGGGGGGGACCTGGCCTATGGCTACACCTTC. This gives the protein CASSVEGGDLAYGYTF.

The genes are TRBV27 and TRBJ2-2, with D hard to call. This CDR3 is 14 amino acids long. CDR1 is MNHEY and CDR2 is SMNVEV in the germline V gene (reference sequence). Trimming cost V 1 base and J 2 bases, with 5 bases left between them. The CDR3 loop reads CASSLFLNTGELFF. The CDR3, as DNA: TGTGCCAGCAGTTTATTCTTAAACACCGGGGAGCTGTTTTTT.

This chain uses TRBV30 with TRBJ2-5, with TRBD1 matching over 7 bases. The CDR3 spans 12 residues. Germline-derived CDR1 and CDR2 are GTSNPN and SVGIG (reference sequence). V shed 4 bases, J shed 4 bases, and the junction held 3 bases outside the gene matches. The CDR3 DNA reads as TGTGCCTGGACTCCAGGGGGAGAGACCCAGTACTTC. This codes for CAWTPGGETQYF. The complete variable domain, with remaining parts taken from reference TRBV30 and TRBJ2-5, reads SQTIHQWPATLVQPVGSPLSLECTVEGTSNPNLYWYRQAAGRGLQLLFYSVGIGQISSEVPQNLSASRPQDRQFILSSKKLLLSDSGFYLCAWTPGGETQYFGPGTRLLVL.

The J gene is TRBJ1-4, the V gene TRBV5-1; 9 nucleotides align to TRBD1. The V gene's germline CDR1 is SGHRS and CDR2 YFSETQ. The V segment lost 4 bases and the J segment 7 bases; nucleotides outside the gene matches: 8. The CDR3 sequence is 15 residues long. CDR3 bases: TGCGCCAGCAGCCTAATGGGACAGGGACGTGAAAAACTGTTTTTT. It encodes CASSLMGQGREKLFF.

V and J are TRBV12-3 or TRBV12-4 and TRBJ1-2; D is undetermined. The V gene lost 11 bases and the J gene lost 2 bases, with 15 bases spanning the gap. The CDR3 spans 13 residues. The CDR3 DNA follows: TGTGCCCATATAGAGACAACCAACTATGGCTACACCTTC. Protein product: CAHIETTNYGYTF.

The chain joins TRBV28 to TRBJ1-6; D unclear. Deletions cut 2 bases from V and 5 bases from J, with 7 bases between. The CDR3 has 14 residues. CDR1 and CDR2 from the germline V gene are MDHEN and SYDVKM. The CDR3 DNA follows: TGTGCCAGCAGTTTAATGGAGAATAATTCACCCCTCCACTTT. Protein sequence: CASSLMENNSPLHF.

The chain carries TRBV5-1 and TRBJ1-1; TRBD1 might be the D (5 bases). V was pared by 4 bases and J by 5 bases, with 15 bases between. CDR1 is SGHRS, CDR2 YFSETQ, per germline. The CDR3 consists of 14 residues. The DNA of the CDR3 is TGCGCCAGCAGCATGGGACCTCCGAGGACTGAAGCTTTCTTT. Amino acids: CASSMGPPRTEAFF.

The chain recombines TRBV19 with TRBJ2-1; the D is unclear. CDR3 length: 13 residues. The germline gives CDR1 LNHDA, CDR2 SQIVND (reference sequence). V lost 2 bases and J lost 9, with 11 bases in between. CDR3 nucleotide sequence: TGTGCCAGTAGTATAAGGTCCGACTTTGAGCAGTTCTTC. Residues: CASSIRSDFEQFF.

In this sample, this clone turned up a few times. The rearrangement uses TRBV6-2 or TRBV6-3 and TRBJ2-7; D is perhaps TRBD1 (5 bases). Germline V gives CDR1 MNHEY, CDR2 SVGEGT. V shed 6 bases and J shed 0 bases, with 12 bases lying between them. The CDR3 spans 14 residues. CDR3 amino acids: CASSYRRGSYEQYF. CDR3 DNA: TGTGCCAGCAGCTATCGAAGGGGCTCCTACGAGCAGTACTTC.

CDR3 in amino acids: CATSDSGRDTNTGELFF. CDR3 sequence (DNA): TGTGCCACCAGTGATTCTGGCAGGGATACGAACACCGGGGAGCTGTTTTTT. This sequence joins TRBV24-1 and TRBJ2-2, with D possibly matching TRBD1 (5 bases). Looked up from germline, CDR1 is KGHDR and CDR2 is SFDVKD. CDR3 length: 17 residues. V was cut by 2 bases and J by 0 bases, with 12 bases left in between.

This clone has just one count. The chain is built from TRBV2 and TRBJ1-5; D gene ambiguous. This CDR3 region has 12 residues. Looked up from germline, CDR1 is SNHLY and CDR2 is FYNNEI. V dropped 6 bases and J dropped 5 bases, with 8 bases sitting between them. CDR3 sequence (DNA): TGTGCCAGCAGCCGACAAGATCAGCCCCAGCATTTT. This codes for CASSRQDQPQHF.

The gene calls are TRBV28 and TRBJ1-3; no firm D call. The V end was cut by 5 bases, the J end by 4 bases, with 9 bases between. This CDR3 is 13 amino acids long. CDR1 is MDHEN and CDR2 is SYDVKM in the germline V gene. CDR3 sequence (DNA): TGTGCCAGCAGTCTCGCTTCGGGAAACACCATATATTTT. Translating gives CASSLASGNTIYF.